The 9 T cell receptor beta chains in this list originate from one sample, sequenced in a study of shared clonotypes between healthy human individuals. TCRdb's table, derived via immunoSEQ multiplex PCR, lists solely in-frame clones and lacks some. Among 2 million to 2.5 million clones listed, around 90% were seen once. The sample was naive CD4+ T cells from PBMCs. The subset was: CD45RA+ positively selected. The receptors here all came from a man between 18 and 29 years old in good health. Some clones in this sample may be carry-over from other donors' samples.

The CDR3 DNA is TGTGCCAGCAGCCCGGAGGGGCCCGGCTACACCTTC. This codes for CASSPEGPGYTF. The chain uses TRBV6-1 and TRBJ1-2; D may be TRBD1 (5 bases). Germline V gene data show CDR1 as MNHNS and CDR2 as SASEGT. The V end lost 6 bases, the J end lost 8 bases, and 13 bases lay between the germline ends. CDR3 length equals 12 residues.

The chain employs TRBV13 and TRBJ2-7; D is possibly TRBD2 (6 bases). The germline CDR1 and CDR2 sequences are PRHDT and FYEKMQ (reference sequence). V was cut by 5 bases and J by 3 bases, with 17 bases left in between. The CDR3 sequence is 15 residues long. In DNA, the CDR3 is TGTGCCAGCAGCCCCCGGAGGGACCAACACTACGAGCAGTACTTC. The encoded protein is CASSPRRDQHYEQYF.

This chain uses TRBV6-1 with TRBJ2-7; TRBD1 matches 8 bases. The CDR3 is 13 amino acids. Germline V gene data show CDR1 as MNHNS and CDR2 as SASEGT. Trimming removed 6 bases from V and 4 bases from J; junction bases left unmatched: 5. The CDR3 coding sequence is TGTGCCAGCAGACCGGGACAGGAGTACGAGCAGTACTTC. Encoded protein: CASRPGQEYEQYF.

The CDR3 reads CASSLMVGGELFF. The CDR3 nucleotides are TGTGCCAGCAGTTTAATGGTCGGGGGGGAGCTGTTTTTT. The rearrangement links TRBV27 to TRBJ2-2, with D unresolved. Trimming stripped 2 bases from V and 8 bases from J, with 9 bases between. Germline values: CDR1 MNHEY, CDR2 SMNVEV (reference sequence). This CDR3 is built from 13 residues.

The V call is TRBV5-1, the J call TRBJ2-7, with 8 bases aligning to TRBD2. The ends lost 2 bases at V and 10 bases at J; junction bases unmatched: 8. This CDR3 has 13 amino acids. Germline V gene data show CDR1 as SGHRS and CDR2 as YFSETQ. The CDR3 loop reads CASSFVPSGSQYF. CDR3 coding DNA: TGCGCCAGCAGCTTTGTACCAAGCGGGAGTCAGTACTTC.

This clone was seen a single time. The rearrangement joins TRBV6-5 to TRBJ2-5; 11 bases fit TRBD1. This CDR3 has 15 residues. Germline CDR1 reads MNHEY; CDR2 reads SVGAGI. V lost 2 bases, J lost 3 bases, and 2 bases stayed unmatched. In DNA, the CDR3 is TGTGCCAGCAGTTACCGGGACAGGGGGAAAGAGACCCAGTACTTC. It encodes CASSYRDRGKETQYF.

J is TRBJ1-5 and V is TRBV7-9; D not resolved. Germline V gene sequence: CDR1 SEHNR, CDR2 FQNEAQ (reference sequence). V was shortened by 1 base and J by 9 bases, with 7 bases between the two germline ends. The CDR3 loop spans 12 amino acids. CDR3 loop: CASSLGRTPQHF. The DNA of the CDR3 is TGTGCCAGCAGCTTAGGACGAACGCCCCAGCATTTT. Using reference TRBV7-9 and TRBJ1-5 for the parts outside the CDR3, the full variable domain is DTGVSQNPRHKITKRGQNVTFRCDPISEHNRLYWYRQTLGQGPEFLTYFQNEAQLEKSRLLSDRFSAERPKGSFSTLEIQRTEQGDSAMYLCASSLGRTPQHFGDGTRLSIL.

As concerns this clone: Other DNA variants within this sample encode the same CDR3. This rearrangement joins TRBV5-1 to TRBJ1-5; 9 nucleotides match TRBD1. The V and J ends lost 0 bases and 4 bases, in that order; junction bases with no gene match: 5. Germline assignment: CDR1 SGHRS and CDR2 YFSETQ. The CDR3 spans 16 residues. The CDR3 loop reads CASSLGPGQGNQPQHF. The CDR3 nucleotides read TGCGCCAGCAGCTTGGGCCCGGGACAGGGTAATCAGCCCCAGCATTTT. The full variable domain, its missing parts supplied by reference TRBV5-1 and TRBJ1-5, is KAGVTQTPRYLIKTRGQQVTLSCSPISGHRSVSWYQQTPGQGLQFLFEYFSETQRNKGNFPGRFSGRQFSNSRSEMNVSTLELGDSALYLCASSLGPGQGNQPQHFGDGTRLSIL.

The genes are TRBV4-1 and TRBJ2-3; 9 bases map to TRBD1. Unmatched junction bases numbered 3, after V lost 2 bases and J lost 3 bases. Germline V gene sequence: CDR1 MGHRA, CDR2 YSYEKL. CDR3 length equals 15 residues. The CDR3 protein is CASSQTGGRTDTQYF. The CDR3, as DNA: TGCGCCAGCAGCCAAACAGGGGGCCGGACAGATACGCAGTATTTT.